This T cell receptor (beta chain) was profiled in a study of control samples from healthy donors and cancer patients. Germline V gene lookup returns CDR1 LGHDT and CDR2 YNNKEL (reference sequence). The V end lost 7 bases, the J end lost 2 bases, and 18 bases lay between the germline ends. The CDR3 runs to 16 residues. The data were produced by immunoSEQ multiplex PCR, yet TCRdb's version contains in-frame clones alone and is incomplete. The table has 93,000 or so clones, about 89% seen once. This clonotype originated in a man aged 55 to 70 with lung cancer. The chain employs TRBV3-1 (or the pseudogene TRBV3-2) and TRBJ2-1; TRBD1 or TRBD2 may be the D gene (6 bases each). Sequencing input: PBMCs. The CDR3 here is CASISSGARTYNEQFF. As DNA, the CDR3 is TGTGCCAGCATCTCCTCGGGGGCCAGGACCTACAATGAGCAGTTCTTC.